This T cell receptor (beta chain) was sequenced in a study of technical replicates of blood from a handful of donors. Generated by immunoSEQ multiplex PCR, the TCRdb table keeps only in-frame clones and is missing some. The sample carries about 79,000 clones, around 90% recorded once. This CDR3 spans 15 amino acids. Looked up from germline, CDR1 is MNHEY and CDR2 is SMNVEV (reference sequence). V lost 6 bases and J 0 bases, leaving 11 bases between the germline ends. The sequencing sample was made of T cells isolated from PBMCs. This chain connects TRBV27 to TRBJ1-4, with D possibly being TRBD1 (6 bases). The receptor's source is a human donor in good health. Some clones in this sample may be carry-over from other donors' samples. The CDR3 sequence: CASRPDSSTNEKLFF. Here the CDR3 DNA reads TGTGCCAGCAGGCCGGACAGTTCAACTAATGAAAAACTGTTTTTT.